This is a list of T cell receptor beta chains from one sample in a study of vaccination and CD4 T cells after COVID-19. TCRdb called the PCR reads again in MiXCR, with one record for every CDR3 protein. The sample shows roughly 12,000 distinct CDR3 sequences, roughly 48% of them seen only once. For these TCRs, the target antigens are not known. Specimen: CD4+ T cells from blood, cultured in vitro. All receptors come from a human donor who had recovered from COVID-19. CDR3s include the opening cysteine and the closing phenylalanine or tryptophan. The D gene is left open where the match is weak. The size entry is marked missing in some rows and otherwise reads once, few, many or a size class.

d_call	v_call	clone_size	j_call	cdr3_aa	cdr3_nt
-	TRBV12-3/TRBV12-4	-	TRBJ2-2	CASSFDGKAGELFF	TGTGCCAGCAGTTTCGACGGGAAAGCTGGGGAGCTGTTTTTT
TRBD1	TRBV5-1	-	TRBJ1-2	CASSLSRDSPYGYTF	TGCGCCAGCAGCTTGTCTCGGGACAGCCCCTATGGCTACACCTTC
TRBD2	TRBV2	once	TRBJ2-7	CASIQREGSYEQYF	TGTGCCAGCATCCAACGGGAGGGCTCCTACGAGCAGTACTTC
TRBD1	TRBV5-4	-	TRBJ2-5	CASSLARGQETQYF	TGTGCCAGCAGCTTGGCCAGGGGGCAAGAGACCCAGTACTTC
-	TRBV27	-	TRBJ1-2	CASRDNYGYTF	TGTGCCAGCAGGGACAACTATGGCTACACCTTC
-	TRBV5-5	few	TRBJ2-4	CASSFYDRALGDIQYF	TGTGCCAGCAGCTTCTATGACCGGGCCCTTGGGGACATTCAGTACTTC
-	TRBV28	once	TRBJ2-1	CATGLSSQYNEQFF	TGTGCCACCGGCCTAAGCTCCCAATACAATGAGCAGTTCTTC
-	TRBV7-9	-	TRBJ2-7	CASSSPSYEQYF	TGTGCCAGCAGCTCTCCCTCCTACGAGCAGTACTTC
-	TRBV12-3/TRBV12-4	-	TRBJ2-5	CASSSGTVAQETQYF	TGTGCCAGCAGTTCCGGGACGGTGGCACAAGAGACCCAGTACTTC
TRBD2	TRBV20-1	once	TRBJ2-3	CSAPGLATDTQYF	TGCAGTGCCCCGGGACTAGCAACAGATACGCAGTATTTT
-	TRBV18	few	TRBJ2-2	CASSPQGAGELFF	TGTGCCAGCTCACCACAGGGGGCCGGGGAGCTGTTTTTT
TRBD2	TRBV11-2	-	TRBJ2-7	CASSSGGLAGDYEQYF	TGTGCCAGCAGCTCGGGGGGACTAGCGGGAGATTACGAGCAGTACTTC
-	TRBV20-1	few	TRBJ2-5	CSGQIEETQYF	TGCAGCGGACAGATTGAAGAGACCCAGTACTTC
TRBD1	TRBV9	-	TRBJ2-5	CASSPGVGQGYQETQYF	TGTGCCAGCAGCCCCGGGGTTGGACAGGGGTATCAAGAGACCCAGTACTTC
-	TRBV27	few	TRBJ1-4	CASSFGTTNEKLFF	TGTGCCAGCAGTTTCGGGACAACTAATGAAAAACTGTTTTTT
TRBD2	TRBV27	-	TRBJ2-6	CASTGRGDGANVLTF	TGTGCCAGCACCGGGAGGGGCGACGGGGCCAACGTCCTGACTTTC
TRBD1	TRBV28	-	TRBJ1-6	CASSSPLGQGNSDNSPLHF	TGTGCCAGCAGCTCACCTCTGGGACAGGGGAATAGCGATAATTCACCCCTCCACTTT
-	TRBV7-9	-	TRBJ2-1	CASSDRGTGYGEQFF	TGTGCCAGCAGCGACCGAGGAACAGGTTACGGTGAGCAGTTCTTC
TRBD1	TRBV7-9	few	TRBJ1-5	CASRPSRGHQPQHF	TGTGCCAGCAGACCCTCAAGGGGGCATCAGCCCCAGCATTTT
-	TRBV12-3/TRBV12-4	-	TRBJ2-1	CASTQGYNEQFF	TGTGCCAGCACCCAAGGATACAATGAGCAGTTCTTC
-	TRBV5-4	few	TRBJ2-3	CASSLPGTGTDTQYF	TGTGCCAGCAGCTTGCCAGGGACCGGCACAGATACGCAGTATTTT
TRBD2	TRBV6-1	-	TRBJ2-4	CASSPDSGRASKNIQYF	TGTGCCAGCAGTCCAGATAGCGGGAGGGCCTCCAAAAACATTCAGTACTTC
TRBD1	TRBV9	-	TRBJ1-1	CASSVGDRVYTEAFF	TGTGCCAGCAGCGTAGGGGACAGGGTTTACACTGAAGCTTTCTTT
-	TRBV27	few	TRBJ1-1	CASSFHGVNTEAFF	TGTGCCAGCAGTTTCCACGGTGTGAACACTGAAGCTTTCTTT
-	TRBV6-4	-	TRBJ2-7	CASGNRASYEQYF	TGTGCCAGCGGGAACCGGGCTTCCTACGAGCAGTACTTC
-	TRBV6-1	few	TRBJ1-2	CASSNTDGGYTF	TGTGCCAGCAGTAATACGGACGGTGGCTACACCTTC
TRBD2	TRBV5-1	-	TRBJ2-3	CASSSGLAGGPNTDTQYF	TGCGCCAGCAGCTCCGGACTAGCGGGAGGGCCTAACACAGATACGCAGTATTTT
-	TRBV19	few	TRBJ2-5	CASSARASGQETQYF	TGTGCCAGTAGCGCCCGTGCCAGCGGACAAGAGACCCAGTACTTC
TRBD2	TRBV4-1	-	TRBJ2-5	CASSFGGANQETQYF	TGCGCCAGCAGCTTCGGGGGGGCTAATCAAGAGACCCAGTACTTC
TRBD2	TRBV5-4	-	TRBJ2-5	CASSSGLAGERETQYF	TGTGCCAGCAGCTCAGGACTAGCGGGAGAGAGAGAGACCCAGTACTTC
-	TRBV6-4	-	TRBJ2-1	CASSEGQENNEQFF	TGTGCCAGCAGTGAAGGGCAGGAAAACAATGAGCAGTTCTTC
TRBD2	TRBV20-1	few	TRBJ2-5	CSARFWGLAGYQETQYF	TGCAGTGCTCGCTTCTGGGGGCTAGCGGGGTACCAAGAGACCCAGTACTTC
-	TRBV7-9	few	TRBJ1-1	CASSLLDGKNTEAFF	TGTGCCAGCAGCTTATTGGACGGGAAGAACACTGAAGCTTTCTTT
TRBD1	TRBV7-8	few	TRBJ1-2	CASSLGRAGGGQGSNYGYTF	TGTGCCAGCAGCTTAGGGCGCGCGGGAGGGGGACAGGGATCTAACTATGGCTACACCTTC
-	TRBV19	few	TRBJ1-5	CASSISGVSQPQHF	TGTGCCAGTAGTATTAGTGGGGTAAGTCAGCCCCAGCATTTT
TRBD1	TRBV6-1	few	TRBJ1-6	CASRQDREGRPLHF	TGTGCCAGCAGGCAGGACAGGGAGGGCCGGCCCCTCCACTTT
-	TRBV20-1	-	TRBJ2-3	CSATPGTHTQYF	TGCAGTGCCACCCCGGGAACACATACGCAGTATTTT
TRBD2	TRBV20-1	-	TRBJ2-7	CSAAILADHEQYF	TGCAGTGCCGCGATACTAGCGGACCACGAGCAGTACTTC
-	TRBV20-1	-	TRBJ1-5	CSARRDSPQPQHF	TGCAGTGCTAGGAGGGACTCCCCTCAGCCCCAGCATTTT
TRBD1	TRBV2	-	TRBJ2-2	CASRDGSGTGRSGELFF	TGTGCCAGCAGAGACGGATCCGGGACAGGGAGATCCGGGGAGCTGTTTTTT
TRBD1	TRBV20-1	-	TRBJ2-7	CSAETRTGAYEQYF	TGCAGTGCCGAAACCAGGACAGGGGCCTACGAGCAGTACTTC
TRBD2	TRBV6-1	-	TRBJ2-7	CASSTDTRGGEQYF	TGTGCCAGCAGTACAGATACACGGGGGGGCGAGCAGTACTTC
-	TRBV2	few	TRBJ2-1	CASSSAGYEQFF	TGTGCCAGCAGTAGCGCCGGTTACGAGCAGTTCTTC
-	TRBV20-1	few	TRBJ1-5	CSAATLVGQPQHF	TGCAGTGCTGCGACCTTGGTCGGTCAGCCCCAGCATTTT
TRBD1	TRBV6-5	-	TRBJ1-6	CASSYAGQGARSPLHF	TGTGCCAGCAGTTACGCAGGACAGGGGGCGAGGTCACCCCTCCACTTT
-	TRBV4-1	-	TRBJ1-3	CASSQDYGNTIYF	TGCGCCAGCAGCCAAGATTATGGAAACACCATATATTTT
TRBD1	TRBV20-1	-	TRBJ2-1	CSAQDRSSYNEQFF	TGCAGTGCCCAGGACAGGAGCTCCTACAATGAGCAGTTCTTC
-	TRBV6-5	-	TRBJ1-6	CASSYSWAGLHF	TGTGCCAGCAGTTACTCTTGGGCAGGACTCCACTTT
-	TRBV6-1	-	TRBJ1-6	CASAEFTLSYNSPLHF	TGTGCCAGTGCCGAATTTACACTATCTTATAATTCACCCCTCCACTTT